Each of the 19 T cell receptor beta chains below was sequenced from the same sample in a study of regulatory T cells in long-lasting Graves disease. Construction of TCR beta libraries relied on iRepertoire HTBI primers and on Arm-PCR targeting CDR3 regions. TCRdb itself ran the multiplex PCR reads through MiXCR, one entry per CDR3 protein. The sample contains around 230,000 distinct CDR3 sequences, about 16% of which appear only once. Time point given: newly diagnosed GD, antithyroid drugs for less than 3 months. RNA from PBMCs was the source of the TCR library. This specimen consisted of peripheral blood mononuclear cells (PBMCs), obtained at new diagnosis, from a patient treated with antithyroid drugs. These receptor sequences come from a female donor with Graves disease.

This clonotype was counted ten times or more. The chain links TRBV2 to TRBJ1-2; D gene unclear. Germline V CDR1 and CDR2: SNHLY, FYNNEI. CDR3 length: 13 residues. V was pared by 4 bases and J by 2 bases, with 8 bases between. The CDR3: CASSANKNYGYTF. The CDR3 DNA reads TGTGCCAGCAGTGCTAACAAGAACTATGGCTACACCTTC.

This clonotype was counted ten times or more. This chain links TRBV3-1 with TRBJ2-7; 14 nucleotides line up with TRBD2. The germline CDR1 and CDR2 sequences are LGHDT and YNNKEL (reference sequence). V shed 5 bases and J 0 bases; nucleotides not matched to a gene: 3. The CDR3 covers 16 residues. CDR3 nucleotide sequence: TGTGCCAGCAGCTGGACTAGCGGGAGGAGCTCCTACGAGCAGTACTTC. It translates to CASSWTSGRSSYEQYF.

The chain combines TRBV9 with TRBJ2-5, with TRBD2 matching 9 bases. This CDR3 spans 17 amino acids. J was trimmed by 4 bases and V by 1 base; bases with no gene match: 11. Germline loops: CDR1 SGDLS, CDR2 YYNGEE. The CDR3 loop reads CASSVTASLAGTETQYF. In DNA form, the CDR3 reads TGTGCCAGCAGCGTAACCGCTTCGCTAGCGGGAACAGAGACCCAGTACTTC.

In this sample, this clonotype turned up many times. The rearrangement joins TRBV9 to TRBJ1-1; TRBD1 aligns across 7 bases. This CDR3 comprises 16 residues. Looked up from germline, CDR1 is SGDLS and CDR2 is YYNGEE. J was trimmed by 0 bases and V by 5 bases; bases with no gene match: 10. The CDR3 DNA reads TGTGCCAGCAGTGATCCAGGGGGAGGGGTGAACACTGAAGCTTTCTTT. Translation: CASSDPGGGVNTEAFF.

The table lists this clonotype with a few counts. This chain links TRBV20-1 with TRBJ2-3, with TRBD2 matching over 12 bases. The CDR3 covers 14 residues. Germline assignment: CDR1 DFQATT and CDR2 SNEGSKA (reference sequence). The V and J ends lost 5 bases and 4 bases, in that order; junction bases with no gene match: 4. DNA for the CDR3: TGCAGTGCTGCGGGACTAGCGGGCTCAGATACGCAGTATTTT. This gives the protein CSAAGLAGSDTQYF.

This clonotype was counted ten times or more. This chain joins TRBV30 and TRBJ1-2, with D possibly matching TRBD1 (5 bases). V lost 1 base and J lost 4, with 13 bases in between. From germline, CDR1 is GTSNPN and CDR2 SVGIG (reference sequence). The CDR3 covers 14 residues. DNA of the CDR3: TGTGCCTGGAGTGGACTGGGACGGACCTATGGCTACACCTTC. It encodes CAWSGLGRTYGYTF.

This clonotype was recorded many times. This chain uses TRBV19 with TRBJ2-1; D remains unclear. V lost 0 bases and J lost 3, with 9 bases in between. CDR3 length: 15 amino acids. Germline loops: CDR1 LNHDA, CDR2 SQIVND (reference sequence). CDR3 sequence: CASSIEPRFYNEQFF. CDR3 nucleotide sequence: TGTGCCAGTAGTATAGAACCAAGGTTCTACAATGAGCAGTTCTTC.

This clonotype came up many times. This chain's CDR3 is CASNVMTGLGAEAFF. The CDR3 coding sequence is TGTGCCAGCAACGTTATGACAGGGTTAGGGGCTGAAGCTTTCTTT. V is TRBV5-4 and J is TRBJ1-1, with TRBD1 matching 7 bases. The CDR3 consists of 15 residues. With 6 bases clipped from V and 6 bases from J, the junction kept 14 bases outside the gene matches. Germline V CDR1 and CDR2: SGHNT, YYREEE (reference sequence).

A note on this clonotype: This likely came from a read error, as a far larger clone is one base away. The V and J genes are TRBV3-1 and TRBJ1-4; D might be TRBD1 (6 bases). This CDR3 contains 15 residues. V was trimmed by 5 bases and J by 8 bases, leaving 18 bases between them. Germline CDR1 is LGHDT and CDR2 is YNNKEL (reference sequence). The CDR3 DNA reads TGTGCCAGCAGCTTAGCAGGGGCAAGAGGGGAAAAACTGTTTTTT. As protein: CASSLAGARGEKLFF.

This clonotype has a count of ten or more. The CDR3: CASSPHTTGNTIYF. Written as DNA, the CDR3 is TGTGCCAGCAGTCCACACACCACTGGAAACACCATATATTTT. The chain uses TRBV2 and TRBJ1-3; no reliable D call. The CDR3 loop spans 14 amino acids. Trimming stripped 5 bases from V and 2 bases from J, with 10 bases between. Germline V lookup: CDR1 SNHLY, CDR2 FYNNEI. The whole variable domain, remainder taken from reference TRBV2 and TRBJ1-3, is EPEVTQTPSHQVTQMGQEVILRCVPISNHLYFYWYRQILGQKVEFLVSFYNNEISEKSEIFDDQFSVERPDGSNFTLKIRSTKLEDSAMYFCASSPHTTGNTIYFGEGSWLTVV.

There are many counts of this clonotype. The chain carries TRBV12-3 or TRBV12-4 and TRBJ1-1; TRBD1 aligns across 12 bases. The CDR3 loop spans 15 amino acids. V lost 5 bases, J lost 6 bases, and 7 bases stayed unmatched. CDR3 sequence (DNA): TGTGCCAGCAGTCCCGGGACAGGGGGCTTAGCTGAAGCTTTCTTT. Translation: CASSPGTGGLAEAFF.

This clonotype was seen at least ten times. The chain recombines TRBV28 with TRBJ2-7; D is perhaps TRBD1 (6 bases). CDR3 length equals 14 residues. In germline, CDR1 is MDHEN, CDR2 SYDVKM. With 5 bases removed from V and 0 bases from J, the gap between germline ends came to 11 bases. CDR3 coding DNA: TGTGCCAGCAGTCAGGGGTCCCTCTCCTACGAGCAGTACTTC. Its protein is CASSQGSLSYEQYF.

Many counts were recorded for this clonotype. The rearrangement joins TRBV28 to TRBJ2-1; 8 bases align to TRBD2. With 4 bases clipped from V and 2 bases from J, the junction kept 13 bases outside the gene matches. The CDR3 runs 18 residues. Germline-derived CDR1 and CDR2 are MDHEN and SYDVKM. The CDR3 coding sequence is TGTGCCAGCAGTTCCCAGGGTATCGGGACTAGAGCCTACAATGAGCAGTTCTTC. This encodes CASSSQGIGTRAYNEQFF.

This clonotype was picked up many times. V usage is TRBV5-5 and J usage is TRBJ2-3; D could derive from TRBD1 or TRBD2 (6 bases each). The germline V gene has CDR1 SGHKS and CDR2 YYEKEE (reference sequence). Trimming stripped 1 base from V and 4 bases from J, with 10 bases between. The CDR3 has 14 residues. The CDR3 protein is CASSLSRGPDTQYF. CDR3 bases: TGTGCCAGCAGCTTGAGTCGGGGGCCAGATACGCAGTATTTT.

This clonotype was picked up many times. The chain joins TRBV27 to TRBJ2-6; possible D gene TRBD1, 6 bases. The ends were cut back, 1 base at V and 0 bases at J, with 19 bases in the middle. This CDR3 has 20 residues. Germline V gene sequence: CDR1 MNHEY, CDR2 SMNVEV (reference sequence). The CDR3 loop reads CASSLFPPPDSFSGANVLTF. For the CDR3, the DNA is TGTGCCAGCAGTTTATTCCCCCCTCCGGACAGCTTCTCTGGGGCCAACGTCCTGACTTTC.

This clonotype was picked up a small number of times. Since no conserved phenylalanine or tryptophan closes the CDR3, a read error is the likely cause. This chain uses TRBV7-9 with TRBJ2-5, with TRBD2 as a possible D gene (5 bases). V was shortened by 7 bases and J by 1 base, with 13 bases between the two germline ends. There are 14 residues in the CDR3. The germline gives CDR1 SEHNR, CDR2 FQNEAQ (reference sequence). For the CDR3, the DNA is TGTGCCAGCACCCCCAGTAGCGCCCAAGAGACCCAGTACTCC. Translated, it gives CASTPSSAQETQYS.

This clonotype was found many times. This rearrangement joins TRBV15 to TRBJ1-2; no clear D. The CDR3 consists of 14 residues. V lost 0 bases to trimming and J lost 6 bases, with 11 bases between them. CDR1 is LNHNV and CDR2 is YYDKDF in the germline V gene (reference sequence). The CDR3 loop is CATSRDLRRDGYTF. CDR3 in DNA: TGTGCCACCAGCAGAGATCTGAGGCGGGATGGCTACACCTTC.

This clonotype has at least ten counts. DNA of the CDR3: TGTGCCAGCAGTTTAGGGGGGAGAAGGGGGACCCAGTACTTC. The encoded protein is CASSLGGRRGTQYF. V is TRBV28 and J is TRBJ2-5, with a possible D match to TRBD2 (6 bases). Trimming removed 2 bases from V and 7 bases from J, with 14 bases in between. CDR1 is MDHEN and CDR2 is SYDVKM in the germline V gene. The CDR3 length is 14 residues.

The chain employs TRBV13 and TRBJ2-7; TRBD2 matches 8 bases. CDR3 size: 16 residues. Trimming removed 5 bases from V and 2 bases from J; junction bases left unmatched: 11. Germline V gene lookup returns CDR1 PRHDT and CDR2 FYEKMQ (reference sequence). The CDR3 DNA is TGTGCCAGCAGCCGACCGTCACTAGCGGTTACCTACGAGCAGTACTTC. Protein: CASSRPSLAVTYEQYF.